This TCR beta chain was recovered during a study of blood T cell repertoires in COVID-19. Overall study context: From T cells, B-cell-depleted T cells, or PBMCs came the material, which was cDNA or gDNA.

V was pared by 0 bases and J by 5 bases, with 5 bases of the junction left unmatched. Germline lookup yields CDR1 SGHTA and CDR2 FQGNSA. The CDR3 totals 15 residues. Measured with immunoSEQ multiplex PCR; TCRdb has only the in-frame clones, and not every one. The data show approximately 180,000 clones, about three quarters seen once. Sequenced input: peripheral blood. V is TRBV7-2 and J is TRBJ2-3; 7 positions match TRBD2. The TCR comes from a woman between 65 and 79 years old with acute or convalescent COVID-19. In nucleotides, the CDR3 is TGTGCCAGCAGCTTAGCTTACGCTAGCGGAGATACGCAGTATTTT. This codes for CASSLAYASGDTQYF.